One T cell receptor beta chain is described in this entry. The junction does not match germline at one end; this may be a read error. The sample is drawn from a study of human T cells and chemical hapten exposure. Study at large: The study lasted around 5 months, and patients were dosed weekly with diphenylcyclopropenone on the scalp throughout.

The CDR3 consists of 13 residues. Germline CDR1 is MNHEY and CDR2 is SVGEGT. MiXCR was run by TCRdb on the RACE reads, yielding one entry per CDR3 protein. This table has around 71,000 distinct CDR3 sequences, around 9.8% appearing once. Time point described: patch test 1, 2 weeks after DPC sensitization. Treatment denoted: therapeutic diphenylcyclopropenone sensitization with weekly scalp DPC. This TCR was recovered from a woman aged 40 to 55 with alopecia areata. Some clones in this sample may be carry-over from other donors' samples. The sample here was whole blood, taken in connection with sensitization to the hapten diphenylcyclopropenone (DPC). This chain joins TRBV6-2 or TRBV6-3 and TRBJ1-1, with no clear D. CDR3 in amino acids: CASGYWGDTEAFF. The CDR3 DNA sequence: TGTGCCAGCGGTTACTGGGGTGACACTGAAGCTTTCTTT.